The 21 T cell receptor beta chains below all came from one sample that was sequenced in a study of human T cells and chemical hapten exposure. From the RACE reads, TCRdb called clonotypes with MiXCR, one entry per CDR3 protein. Among 60,000 to 75,000 distinct CDR3 sequences listed, approximately 6.7% were seen once. Time point described: pre-sensitization, week 0. Treatment of the sample: therapeutic diphenylcyclopropenone sensitization with weekly scalp DPC. This sample comprised whole blood, obtained in connection with sensitization to the hapten diphenylcyclopropenone (DPC). The receptors originated from a woman aged 25 to 45 with alopecia areata. Some clones in this sample may be carry-over from other donors' samples.

This clonotype was seen ten or more times. The V gene is TRBV5-1, the J gene TRBJ2-5, with D possibly matching TRBD2 (5 bases). CDR1 and CDR2 (germline): SGHRS, YFSETQ. V was shortened by 4 bases and J by 4 bases, with 11 bases between the two germline ends. This CDR3 has 13 amino acids. CDR3 region: CASSTGSPETQYF. Here the CDR3 DNA reads TGCGCCAGCAGCACGGGGTCCCCAGAGACCCAGTACTTC.

At least ten counts were recorded for this clonotype. This sequence joins TRBV6-6 and TRBJ2-3; D remains unclear. The length of the CDR3 is 11 residues. Germline values: CDR1 MNHNY, CDR2 SVGAGI (reference sequence). Trimming stripped 6 bases from V and 2 bases from J, with 3 bases between. CDR3 sequence (DNA): TGTGCCAGCAGGTCCACAGATACGCAGTATTTT. It is translated as CASRSTDTQYF.

This clonotype was seen ten or more times. V and J are TRBV5-1 and TRBJ2-6, with 7 bases that match TRBD1. The CDR3 runs 15 residues. The germline gives CDR1 SGHRS, CDR2 YFSETQ. V trimming: 4 bases; J trimming: 4 bases; junction bases outside the gene matches: 5. CDR3 DNA sequence: TGCGCCAGCAGCGAGGGGGCGAGCGGGGCCAACGTCCTGACTTTC. This gives the protein CASSEGASGANVLTF.

The table lists this clonotype with many counts. J is TRBJ1-2 and V is TRBV6-5; TRBD1 is a possible D gene (6 bases). The CDR3 is made up of 14 amino acids. V was trimmed by 0 bases and J by 4 bases, leaving 9 bases between them. CDR1 and CDR2 from the germline V gene are MNHEY and SVGAGI. The CDR3 protein is CASSYSNRVYGYTF. The CDR3 bases are TGTGCCAGCAGTTACTCGAACAGGGTCTATGGCTACACCTTC.

This clonotype was picked up many times. This chain links TRBV6-5 with TRBJ2-3; D might be TRBD1 or TRBD2, each matching 5 bases. The germline V gene has CDR1 MNHEY and CDR2 SVGAGI. The V and J ends lost 0 bases and 1 base respectively, with 17 bases between them. The CDR3 covers 18 residues. The CDR3 spells CASSYSIWGPEGTDTQYF. The CDR3 nucleotides are TGTGCCAGCAGTTACTCGATTTGGGGACCCGAGGGCACAGATACGCAGTATTTT.

The sample holds many counts of this clonotype. The CDR3 nucleotides are TGTGCCAGCTCACCAGCGGGACAGGGGTCCTACGAGCAGTACTTC. Translated: CASSPAGQGSYEQYF. The chain has TRBV18 and TRBJ2-7; 10 bases are a match to TRBD1. The germline CDR1 and CDR2 sequences are KGHSH and LQKENI. V was pared by 2 bases and J by 1 base, with 2 bases of the junction left unmatched. The CDR3 sequence is 15 residues long.

Ten or more counts support this clonotype. This sequence joins TRBV3-1 and TRBJ2-3; D gene uncertain. The CDR3 is 13 amino acids. The V end lost 0 bases, the J end lost 4 bases, and 5 bases lay between the germline ends. The germline V gene encodes CDR1 LGHDT and CDR2 YNNKEL (reference sequence). CDR3 residues: CASSQDAADTQYF. The CDR3 DNA follows: TGTGCCAGCAGCCAAGACGCTGCAGATACGCAGTATTTT.

This clonotype was recorded a few times. The chain couples TRBV14 to TRBJ2-6, with 8 bases identical to TRBD2. Germline V CDR1 and CDR2: SGHDN, FVKESK. The CDR3 consists of 18 residues. V lost 4 bases to trimming and J lost 0 bases; unmatched junction nucleotides: 8. DNA for the CDR3: TGTGCCAGCAGCCGTAACGCGGGGGGAGGCTCTGGGGCCAACGTCCTGACTTTC. Its translation: CASSRNAGGGSGANVLTF. The full variable domain, its missing parts supplied by reference TRBV14 and TRBJ2-6, is EAGVTQFPSHSVIEKGQTVTLRCDPISGHDNLYWYRRVMGKEIKFLLHFVKESKQDESGMPNNRFLAERTGGTYSTLKVQPAELEDSGVYFCASSRNAGGGSGANVLTFGAGSRLTVL.

Remarks on this clonotype: A much larger clone is a single base away; this may be a read error. This rearrangement joins TRBV12-3 or TRBV12-4 to TRBJ1-1, with TRBD1 as a possible D gene (5 bases). The CDR3 spans 15 residues. The CDR3 region has the DNA TGTGCCAGCAGTTTAGAGGGGATAAAGGGAACTGAAGCTTCCTTT. It yields the protein CASSLEGIKGTEASF.

This clonotype was counted many times. The chain uses TRBV12-3 or TRBV12-4 and TRBJ2-3, with 10 bases matching TRBD2. This CDR3 contains 15 residues. The ends lost 6 bases at V and 2 bases at J; junction bases unmatched: 5. CDR3 sequence reads: CASRSLAGDTDTQYF. The CDR3, as DNA: TGTGCCAGCAGAAGCCTAGCGGGAGACACAGATACGCAGTATTTT.

This clonotype was picked up a small number of times. The chain is built from TRBV20-1 and TRBJ1-4; 8 bases align to TRBD1. Germline trimming cut 5 bases from V and 7 bases from J; bases unmatched to any gene: 6. CDR1 and CDR2 (germline): DFQATT, SNEGSKA (reference sequence). The length of the CDR3 is 13 residues. The CDR3 sequence is CSAPDRAGEKLFF. The CDR3 region has the DNA TGCAGTGCTCCGGACAGGGCCGGTGAAAAACTGTTTTTT.

In this sample, this clonotype turned up many times. This rearrangement joins TRBV6-5 to TRBJ1-5; D gene ambiguous. V gave up 2 bases and J gave up 4 bases, with 6 bases separating them. The CDR3 consists of 13 residues. Germline V gene lookup returns CDR1 MNHEY and CDR2 SVGAGI. CDR3 coding DNA: TGTGCCAGCAGTTACAACCCAAATCAGCCCCAGCATTTT. It yields the protein CASSYNPNQPQHF.

Ten or more counts support this clonotype. The chain employs TRBV5-1 and TRBJ1-1; D not certain. Germline CDR1 is SGHRS and CDR2 is YFSETQ. Trimming pared 2 bases from V and 6 bases from J, leaving 14 bases between. This CDR3 is 14 amino acids long. CDR3 nucleotides: TGCGCCAGCAGCTTTGGGGAATCCGGGGCTGAAGCTTTCTTT. Its translation is CASSFGESGAEAFF.

This clonotype was detected many times. The V gene is TRBV6-2 or TRBV6-3, the J gene TRBJ1-1, with a possible D match to TRBD1 (5 bases). Trimming cost V 6 bases and J 4 bases, with 21 bases left between them. There are 16 residues in the CDR3. The germline V gene encodes CDR1 MNHEY and CDR2 SVGEGT. The CDR3 DNA is TGTGCCAGCAGGCACGGACTAGCGGGACCACGCACTGAAGCTTTCTTT. This translates into CASRHGLAGPRTEAFF.

This clonotype has a count of ten or more. This chain connects TRBV6-5 to TRBJ1-2; the match to TRBD1 covers 9 bases. Per the germline V gene, CDR1 is MNHEY and CDR2 is SVGAGI. This CDR3 spans 15 amino acids. V trimming: 6 bases; J trimming: 4 bases; junction bases outside the gene matches: 9. DNA of the CDR3: TGTGCCAGCAGATCGACAGGGGGTGCCGGCTATGGCTACACCTTC. This encodes CASRSTGGAGYGYTF.

The sample holds many counts of this clonotype. The J gene is TRBJ2-3, the V gene TRBV11-2; TRBD2 matches at 8 bases. Losses at the gene ends were 2 bases for V and 4 bases for J; bases not matched to a gene: 5. This CDR3 is 15 amino acids long. Looked up from germline, CDR1 is SGHAT and CDR2 is FQNNGV. The chain's CDR3 is CASSLRSGGSDTQYF. CDR3 coding DNA: TGTGCCAGCAGCTTAAGGAGCGGGGGATCAGATACGCAGTATTTT.

The table lists this clonotype with a count of one. A much bigger clone sits one base away, suggesting this may be a read error. The chain combines TRBV7-9 with TRBJ1-1; possible D gene TRBD1, 5 bases. This CDR3 comprises 16 residues. Germline-derived CDR1 and CDR2 are SEHNR and FQNEAQ (reference sequence). CDR3 loop: CAGSSSPAGTDTEAFF. The CDR3 DNA follows: TGTGCCGGCAGCTCATCCCCAGCCGGGACGGACACTGAAGCTTTCTTT.

This clonotype was observed many times. The rearrangement links TRBV7-9 to TRBJ2-3, with 7 bases aligning to TRBD2. The CDR3 has 13 amino acids. Germline V lookup: CDR1 SEHNR, CDR2 FQNEAQ (reference sequence). Trimming removed 9 bases from V and 0 bases from J; junction bases left unmatched: 3. The CDR3 sequence: CASGAGSTDTQYF. CDR3 coding DNA: TGTGCCAGTGGAGCGGGGAGCACAGATACGCAGTATTTT.

V and J are TRBV6-1 and TRBJ2-1, with TRBD2 as a possible D gene (6 bases). Per germline, CDR1 MNHNS and CDR2 SASEGT. With 2 bases removed from V and 0 bases from J, the gap between germline ends came to 14 bases. The CDR3 runs to 17 residues. In DNA form, the CDR3 reads TGTGCCAGCAGTGAATCGGAACGGGAGTTCTCCTACAATGAGCAGTTCTTC. It translates to CASSESEREFSYNEQFF.

In its sample, this clonotype was seen many times. The V and J genes are TRBV2 and TRBJ1-2; 8 nucleotides match TRBD1. The germline gives CDR1 SNHLY, CDR2 FYNNEI. The CDR3 totals 13 residues. Trimming cost V 4 bases and J 8 bases; bases outside gene matches: 6. This chain's CDR3 is CASSAGQGRGYTF. CDR3 DNA: TGTGCCAGCAGTGCCGGACAGGGCCGGGGCTACACCTTC.

This clonotype was seen at least ten times. The chain has TRBV24-1 and TRBJ2-7; no firm D call. Between the trimmed V and J ends, which lost 3 bases and 2 bases, there was a span of 19 bases. This CDR3 spans 17 amino acids. Per germline, CDR1 KGHDR and CDR2 SFDVKD. This chain's CDR3 is CATSDDQAAEATYEQYF. The CDR3 coding sequence is TGTGCCACCAGTGATGACCAGGCGGCAGAAGCAACCTACGAGCAGTACTTC.